The next 16 T cell receptor beta chains were all read from a single sample in a study of lymphopenia after photon versus proton radiotherapy. The data were produced by immunoSEQ multiplex PCR, yet TCRdb's version contains in-frame clones alone and is incomplete. The data contain 65,000 to 85,000 clones, under 95% of them singletons. This material consisted of peripheral blood, taken from a patient treated with photon-based radiotherapy. All receptors derive from a woman aged 40 to 50 with cholangiocarcinoma.

The chain is built from TRBV7-6 and TRBJ2-5; 8 bases are a match to TRBD1. V was pared by 4 bases and J by 0 bases, with 7 bases of the junction left unmatched. The CDR3 is 16 residues long. Germline V gene lookup returns CDR1 SGHVS and CDR2 FNYEAQ. The CDR3 DNA is TGTGCCAGCAGCTCTTGGACAGGGCTTAACCAAGAGACCCAGTACTTC. Its protein product is CASSSWTGLNQETQYF.

This rearrangement joins TRBV27 to TRBJ1-5, with 9 bases fitting TRBD1. V lost 3 bases to trimming and J lost 2 bases; unmatched junction nucleotides: 17. The germline gives CDR1 MNHEY, CDR2 SMNVEV (reference sequence). This CDR3 comprises 20 residues. CDR3 in DNA: TGTGCCAGCAGTTTCGTGACGGGACAGGGTGGTTCCGGGGGCAATCAGCCCCAGCATTTT. It is translated as CASSFVTGQGGSGGNQPQHF.

The chain links TRBV28 to TRBJ2-7; the D gene could be TRBD1 or TRBD2 (5 bases each). Trimming left V 6 bases short and J 2 bases short, with 17 bases between. The CDR3 length is 15 residues. CDR1 and CDR2 (germline): MDHEN, SYDVKM. CDR3: CASSISRGTTYEQYF. CDR3 bases: TGTGCCAGCAGCATTAGCCGGGGCACTACCTACGAGCAGTACTTC.

This chain links TRBV29-1 with TRBJ2-7, with a weak D call TRBD2 (6 bases). CDR3 size: 14 residues. The V end lost 6 bases, the J end lost 0 bases, and 15 bases lay between the germline ends. The germline V gene encodes CDR1 SQVTM and CDR2 ANQGSEA. The CDR3 nucleotides read TGCAGCGTGGATACCGGGACTTACTCCTACGAGCAGTACTTC. Translated: CSVDTGTYSYEQYF.

The rearrangement joins TRBV7-9 to TRBJ2-1; D is possibly TRBD2 (6 bases). With 5 bases removed from V and 8 bases from J, the gap between germline ends came to 16 bases. Looked up from germline, CDR1 is SEHNR and CDR2 is FQNEAQ (reference sequence). The CDR3 totals 14 residues. CDR3 sequence reads: CASSPTSFVDEQFF. In nucleotides, the CDR3 is TGTGCCAGCAGCCCGACTAGTTTTGTCGATGAGCAGTTCTTC.

This clone has a single count. V usage is TRBV7-9 and J usage is TRBJ2-7; D perhaps matches TRBD2 (6 bases). The CDR3 is 15 residues long. Germline CDR1 is SEHNR and CDR2 is FQNEAQ (reference sequence). Trimming cost V 4 bases and J 3 bases, with 16 bases left between them. In DNA form, the CDR3 reads TGTGCCAGCAGCTCCCATTCAAGGACTATCTACGAGCAGTACTTC. It codes for CASSSHSRTIYEQYF. Full variable domain (rest looked up from reference TRBV7-9 and TRBJ2-7): DTGVSQNPRHKITKRGQNVTFRCDPISEHNRLYWYRQTLGQGPEFLTYFQNEAQLEKSRLLSDRFSAERPKGSFSTLEIQRTEQGDSAMYLCASSSHSRTIYEQYFGPGTRLTVT.

The chain recombines TRBV5-1 with TRBJ2-5; D not certain. The V end lost 0 bases, the J end lost 4 bases, and 7 bases lay between the germline ends. The length of the CDR3 is 13 residues. From germline, CDR1 is SGHRS and CDR2 YFSETQ. The CDR3 sequence is CASSLEWGETQYF. CDR3 DNA sequence: TGCGCCAGCAGCTTGGAGTGGGGAGAGACCCAGTACTTC. Full variable domain (missing parts from reference TRBV5-1 and TRBJ2-5): KAGVTQTPRYLIKTRGQQVTLSCSPISGHRSVSWYQQTPGQGLQFLFEYFSETQRNKGNFPGRFSGRQFSNSRSEMNVSTLELGDSALYLCASSLEWGETQYFGPGTRLLVL.

The CDR3 reads CASSGLSLASDTQYF. The CDR3 region has the DNA TGTGCCAGCAGTGGCCTGAGCCTAGCGTCAGATACGCAGTATTTT. V usage is TRBV2 and J usage is TRBJ2-3, with D perhaps TRBD2 (6 bases). Trimming shortened V by 4 bases and J by 4 bases, and 15 bases separated the two germline ends. CDR3 length: 15 amino acids. Germline CDR1 is SNHLY and CDR2 is FYNNEI.

J is TRBJ1-1 and V is TRBV19; D is uncertain. Germline V gene lookup returns CDR1 LNHDA and CDR2 SQIVND (reference sequence). Trimming took 5 bases from V and 1 from J, leaving 8 bases between them. The CDR3 loop spans 13 amino acids. The CDR3 here is CASSAHRNTEAFF. The DNA for the CDR3 is TGTGCCAGTAGTGCACACAGGAACACTGAAGCTTTCTTT.

The rearrangement uses TRBV6-1 and TRBJ2-6; TRBD1 is a possible D gene (6 bases). The germline V gene encodes CDR1 MNHNS and CDR2 SASEGT. The ends were cut back, 0 bases at V and 4 bases at J, with 7 bases in the middle. This CDR3 is 15 amino acids long. The CDR3 sequence is CASSEAGAGANVLTF. The CDR3 DNA is TGTGCCAGCAGTGAAGCGGGGGCCGGGGCCAACGTCCTGACTTTC.

This clone has just a few counts. V gene TRBV2 combines with J gene TRBJ2-6, with D maybe TRBD1 (5 bases). The CDR3 runs 15 residues. V shed 7 bases and J shed 0 bases, with 10 bases lying between them. CDR1 is SNHLY and CDR2 is FYNNEI in the germline V gene. In DNA form, the CDR3 reads TGTGCCAGCATGGACACCCGCTCTGGGGCCAACGTCCTGACTTTC. Its translation: CASMDTRSGANVLTF.

The gene calls are TRBV5-1 and TRBJ2-7, with D perhaps given as TRBD1 or TRBD2 (5 bases each). Trimming took off 0 bases at V and 2 bases at J, with 12 bases between the two ends. Germline V gene sequence: CDR1 SGHRS, CDR2 YFSETQ. The CDR3 has 15 residues. CDR3: CASSLAGTGPYEQYF. The DNA of the CDR3 is TGCGCCAGCAGCTTGGCCGGGACGGGACCCTACGAGCAGTACTTC.

The chain carries TRBV28 and TRBJ1-2, with D perhaps TRBD1 (5 bases). The CDR3 is made up of 14 amino acids. Trimming stripped 2 bases from V and 8 bases from J, with 15 bases between. Germline-derived CDR1 and CDR2 are MDHEN and SYDVKM. This CDR3 reads CASSLPRDVPGYTF. The CDR3 DNA sequence: TGTGCCAGCAGTTTACCCCGGGACGTACCGGGCTACACCTTC.

The chain links TRBV5-1 to TRBJ2-1; D may be TRBD1 or TRBD2 (5 bases each). The CDR3 extends over 14 amino acids. CDR1 and CDR2 (germline): SGHRS, YFSETQ. V lost 6 bases to trimming and J lost 9 bases, with 19 bases between them. CDR3 amino acids: CASTSGTTPSEQFF. CDR3 coding DNA: TGCGCCAGCACCTCCGGGACGACGCCTAGTGAGCAGTTCTTC.

This clone occurred once. The V and J genes are TRBV14 and TRBJ2-1, with 8 bases that match TRBD2. The germline V gene encodes CDR1 SGHDN and CDR2 FVKESK. The CDR3 loop spans 16 amino acids. J lost 8 bases, V lost 1 base, and 10 bases had no gene match. The CDR3 coding sequence is TGTGCCAGCAGCCAAGTTGGACTAGCCCCTATCGATGAGCAGTTCTTC. It codes for CASSQVGLAPIDEQFF.

The V and J genes are TRBV28 and TRBJ2-2; D is unclear. V was clipped by 3 bases and J by 5 bases, with 7 bases between them. CDR1 and CDR2 (germline): MDHEN, SYDVKM. The CDR3 sequence is 13 residues long. CDR3: CASSFSWTGELFF. The CDR3 nucleotides read TGTGCCAGCAGTTTTTCGTGGACCGGGGAGCTGTTTTTT.